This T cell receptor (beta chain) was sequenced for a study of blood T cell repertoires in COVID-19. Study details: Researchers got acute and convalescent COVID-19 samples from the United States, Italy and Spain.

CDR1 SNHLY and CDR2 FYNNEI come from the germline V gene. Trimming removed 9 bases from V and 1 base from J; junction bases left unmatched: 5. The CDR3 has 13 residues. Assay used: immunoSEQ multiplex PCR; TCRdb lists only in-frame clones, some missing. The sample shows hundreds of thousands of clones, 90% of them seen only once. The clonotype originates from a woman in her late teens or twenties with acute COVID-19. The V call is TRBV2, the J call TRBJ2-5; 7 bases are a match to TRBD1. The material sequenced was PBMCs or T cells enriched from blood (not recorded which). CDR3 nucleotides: TGTGCCAGTGAGGGGGCAAGCCAAGAGACCCAGTACTTC. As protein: CASEGASQETQYF.